The clone carrying this TCR beta chain has only one observation. TCR beta CDR3 region amplification was performed from RNA transcripts. A set of HTBI primers served as the primers for a first-round RT-PCR of the TCR CDR3. TCRdb itself ran the multiplex PCR reads through MiXCR, one entry per CDR3 protein. Here the sample spans fewer than 350,000 distinct CDR3 sequences, around 18% being singletons. The sample originates from a study of T cells in Graves' hyperthyroidism and ophthalmopathy. Germline V lookup: CDR1 MNHEY, CDR2 SMNVEV (reference sequence). The CDR3 consists of 16 residues. Trimming at V came to 5 bases and at J to 3 bases, leaving 9 bases not matched to a gene.

The rearrangement links TRBV27 to TRBJ1-2; TRBD1 agrees at 10 bases. The source of this sequence is a middle-aged woman with Graves' ophthalmopathy. The sample was blood. The CDR3 DNA is TGTGCCAGCAGTGCGGGACAGGGGCCCACCCACTATGGCTACACCTTC. This encodes CASSAGQGPTHYGYTF.